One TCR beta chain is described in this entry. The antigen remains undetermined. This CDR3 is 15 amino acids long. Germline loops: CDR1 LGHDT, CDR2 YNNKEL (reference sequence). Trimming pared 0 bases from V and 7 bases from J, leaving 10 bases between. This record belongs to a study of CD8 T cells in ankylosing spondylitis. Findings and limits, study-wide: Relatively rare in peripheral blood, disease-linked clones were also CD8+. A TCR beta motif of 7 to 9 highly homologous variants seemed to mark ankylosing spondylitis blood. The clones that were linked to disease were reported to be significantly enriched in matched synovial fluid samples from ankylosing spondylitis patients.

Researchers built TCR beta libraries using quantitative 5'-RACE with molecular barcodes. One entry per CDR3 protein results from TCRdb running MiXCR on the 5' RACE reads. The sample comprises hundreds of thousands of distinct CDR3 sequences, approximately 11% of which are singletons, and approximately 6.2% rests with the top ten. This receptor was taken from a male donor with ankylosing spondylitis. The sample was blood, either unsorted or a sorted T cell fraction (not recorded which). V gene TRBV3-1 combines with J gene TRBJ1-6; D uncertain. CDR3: CASSQDRTPNSPLHF. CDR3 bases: TGTGCCAGCAGCCAAGACAGAACTCCAAATTCACCCCTCCACTTT.